A single T cell receptor (beta chain) is shown here with its context. This CDR3 is built from 15 residues. Germline CDR1 LGHNA, CDR2 YSLEER. Trimming took 0 bases from V and 2 from J, leaving 11 bases between them. In the original processing: By means of reference gene primer amplification, nucleated cell counts were estimated. TCRdb's table, derived via immunoSEQ multiplex PCR, lists solely in-frame clones and lacks some. V and J calls and clone size are copied from that table; D and trimming were computed from the DNA. This repertoire shows approximately 360,000 clones, 90% found once; its top ten account for 6.5%. This record comes from a study of blood T cell repertoires in COVID-19. Across the whole study: Samples of COVID-19 (acute and convalescent) were obtained from the United States, Italy and Spain. T cells, B-cell-depleted T cells, or PBMCs supplied cDNA or gDNA.

Sequencing input: peripheral blood. The clonotype originates from a young man with active or convalescent COVID-19. The rearrangement links TRBV4-3 to TRBJ2-7, with D unclear. The CDR3 DNA is TGCGCCAGCAGCCAAGATCCCCAGGCGACCTACGAGCAGTACTTC. It yields the protein CASSQDPQATYEQYF.